The TCR beta chain described here comes from a study of memory CD4+ T cells and cytomegalovirus serostatus. Overall study results and limits: Suggested: most of the CMV-linked TCR signature lies in CD4+ memory cells.

Of note for this clone: Its antigen remains unknown.

With 8 bases removed from V and 4 bases from J, the gap between germline ends came to 19 bases. The CDR3 has 15 amino acids. Germline-derived CDR1 and CDR2 are SGHTA and FQGNSA. Using immunoSEQ multiplex PCR, the repertoire was profiled, and TCRdb retains in-frame clones only, with some absent. The data contain some 57,000 clones, over 75% of them singletons. Single viable CD3+CD4+CD8-CD45RO+ cells were sorted as the memory CD4+ T cells. Positive selection with CD4 microbeads enriched total CD4+ T cells. The chain uses TRBV7-2 and TRBJ2-3, with D maybe TRBD1 (6 bases). The sequence derives from an adult in good health and CMV-seronegative. Material: memory CD4+ T cells from blood. The CDR3 region is CASRGTGSLADTQYF. The CDR3 coding sequence is TGTGCCAGCCGGGGAACAGGGTCTTTAGCAGATACGCAGTATTTT.